The rows below give T cell receptor beta chains drawn from one sample of a study of identical twins. TCRdb redid the calling of the 5' RACE reads with MiXCR, one entry per CDR3 protein. The sample holds about 520,000 distinct CDR3 sequences, approximately 22% seen once. This sample also belongs to another study, concerning T cells expressing NK-cell markers.

The sample consisted of CD4+ T cells sorted from blood. These receptors were collected from a woman aged 18-35 years in good health. Both conserved end residues are part of each CDR3. The order of the fields is CDR3 DNA, CDR3 protein, CDR3 length, V gene, J gene, clone size, D gene. D genes are given only for firm matches. Expanded clones get a size class; other rows say once, few or many, or leave the size out.

CDR3 DNA: TGCGCCAGCAGTCATGACGGAGCAGCTGCTGCTTTCTTT; CDR3 protein: CASSHDGAAAAFF; CDR3 length: 13; V gene: TRBV5-1; J gene: TRBJ1-1; clone size: few; D gene: NA
CDR3 DNA: TGTGCCAGCACCTATTCCTGGGCTAGCGGAGAGACCCAGTACTTC; CDR3 protein: CASTYSWASGETQYF; CDR3 length: 15; V gene: TRBV2; J gene: TRBJ2-5; clone size: NA; D gene: TRBD2
CDR3 DNA: TGTGCCAGCAGTTTATCGGGGCGTGGGCAGTACTTC; CDR3 protein: CASSLSGRGQYF; CDR3 length: 12; V gene: TRBV12-3/TRBV12-4; J gene: TRBJ2-7; clone size: few; D gene: NA
CDR3 DNA: TGTGCCAGCGGGAGGTACTCCTACAATGAGCAGTTCTTC; CDR3 protein: CASGRYSYNEQFF; CDR3 length: 13; V gene: TRBV7-2; J gene: TRBJ2-1; clone size: NA; D gene: NA
CDR3 DNA: TGCAGTGCAGGGAGGGGACAGGGGAGTACAGATACGCAGTATTTT; CDR3 protein: CSAGRGQGSTDTQYF; CDR3 length: 15; V gene: TRBV20-1; J gene: TRBJ2-3; clone size: few; D gene: TRBD1
CDR3 DNA: TGTGCCAGCAGTCCCGTAGCGGGAGGGCTTCGGTTCTTC; CDR3 protein: CASSPVAGGLRFF; CDR3 length: 13; V gene: TRBV12-3/TRBV12-4; J gene: TRBJ2-1; clone size: few; D gene: TRBD2
CDR3 DNA: TGTGCCAGCAGCTCGGACAGGCTCTTGCGAGAGACCCAGTACTTC; CDR3 protein: CASSSDRLLRETQYF; CDR3 length: 15; V gene: TRBV12-3/TRBV12-4; J gene: TRBJ2-5; clone size: many; D gene: TRBD1
CDR3 DNA: TGTGCCAGCAGCTTTTCTGGGGACGGGGGGACTGAAGCTTTCTTT; CDR3 protein: CASSFSGDGGTEAFF; CDR3 length: 15; V gene: TRBV7-9; J gene: TRBJ1-1; clone size: NA; D gene: NA
CDR3 DNA: TGTGCCAGCAGCCAAGATGCACAGGGAGAGACCCAGTACTTC; CDR3 protein: CASSQDAQGETQYF; CDR3 length: 14; V gene: TRBV3-1; J gene: TRBJ2-5; clone size: NA; D gene: NA
CDR3 DNA: TGTGCCAGCAGTTACGTGGGACAGGGGACCTACGAGCAGTACTTC; CDR3 protein: CASSYVGQGTYEQYF; CDR3 length: 15; V gene: TRBV6-5; J gene: TRBJ2-7; clone size: few; D gene: TRBD1
CDR3 DNA: TGTGCCAGCACCCCTTCCGAACGGATAAACACCGGGGAGCTGTTTTTT; CDR3 protein: CASTPSERINTGELFF; CDR3 length: 16; V gene: TRBV12-3/TRBV12-4; J gene: TRBJ2-2; clone size: NA; D gene: NA
CDR3 DNA: TGTGCCAGCCGGGCTCCTGACACAGATACGCAGTATTTT; CDR3 protein: CASRAPDTDTQYF; CDR3 length: 13; V gene: TRBV3-1; J gene: TRBJ2-3; clone size: few; D gene: NA
CDR3 DNA: TGTGCCAGCAGCTTAAATCCGGGGGTCACAGATACGCAGTATTTT; CDR3 protein: CASSLNPGVTDTQYF; CDR3 length: 15; V gene: TRBV7-3; J gene: TRBJ2-3; clone size: NA; D gene: NA
CDR3 DNA: TGTGCCAGCAGCTTCGTTGACTTCTACGAGCAGTACTTC; CDR3 protein: CASSFVDFYEQYF; CDR3 length: 13; V gene: TRBV11-2; J gene: TRBJ2-7; clone size: few; D gene: NA
CDR3 DNA: TGCGCCAGCGGTCCGGGGGTACGCACAGATACGCAGTATTTT; CDR3 protein: CASGPGVRTDTQYF; CDR3 length: 14; V gene: TRBV5-1; J gene: TRBJ2-3; clone size: few; D gene: NA
CDR3 DNA: TGTGCCAGCAGTCCTGAGGGTTTGGCTGAAGCTTTCTTT; CDR3 protein: CASSPEGLAEAFF; CDR3 length: 13; V gene: TRBV2; J gene: TRBJ1-1; clone size: few; D gene: NA
CDR3 DNA: TGCAGTGCTAGAGAAGTAGGCGGGGGGCTCTACGAGCAGTACTTC; CDR3 protein: CSAREVGGGLYEQYF; CDR3 length: 15; V gene: TRBV20-1; J gene: TRBJ2-7; clone size: NA; D gene: TRBD2
CDR3 DNA: TGTGCCAGCAGCAGAAAGAGTAGGGAGACCCAGTACTTC; CDR3 protein: CASSRKSRETQYF; CDR3 length: 13; V gene: TRBV7-2; J gene: TRBJ2-5; clone size: NA; D gene: NA
CDR3 DNA: TGTGCCACCAGTCTCGTAATCGGGGGACCTACGGACATTCAGTACTTC; CDR3 protein: CATSLVIGGPTDIQYF; CDR3 length: 16; V gene: TRBV15; J gene: TRBJ2-4; clone size: few; D gene: NA
CDR3 DNA: TGCAGTGCTAGAGGTTTGGCGGGAGAGCGTGAGCAGTTCTTC; CDR3 protein: CSARGLAGEREQFF; CDR3 length: 14; V gene: TRBV20-1; J gene: TRBJ2-1; clone size: NA; D gene: TRBD2
CDR3 DNA: TGTGCCAGCAGTTATCAAGGGACGACCTACGAGCAGTACTTC; CDR3 protein: CASSYQGTTYEQYF; CDR3 length: 14; V gene: TRBV12-3/TRBV12-4; J gene: TRBJ2-7; clone size: few; D gene: NA
CDR3 DNA: TGTGCCAGCAGCTTACTGGACAGAAATGAGCAGTTCTTC; CDR3 protein: CASSLLDRNEQFF; CDR3 length: 13; V gene: TRBV7-9; J gene: TRBJ2-1; clone size: NA; D gene: NA
CDR3 DNA: TGTGCCAGCAGTTACGCAGGTCTTTACGAGCAGTACTTC; CDR3 protein: CASSYAGLYEQYF; CDR3 length: 13; V gene: TRBV6-5; J gene: TRBJ2-7; clone size: NA; D gene: NA
CDR3 DNA: TGTGCCAGCAGTTTGAAGTGGTACAATGAGCAGTTCTTC; CDR3 protein: CASSLKWYNEQFF; CDR3 length: 13; V gene: TRBV12-3/TRBV12-4; J gene: TRBJ2-1; clone size: many; D gene: NA
CDR3 DNA: TGCGCCAGCAGCCAAAGTGGGACTAGCGGGACGGCAGATACGCAGTATTTT; CDR3 protein: CASSQSGTSGTADTQYF; CDR3 length: 17; V gene: TRBV4-3; J gene: TRBJ2-3; clone size: NA; D gene: TRBD2
CDR3 DNA: TGCAGTGCGACGACAGGGCTGATGCACAGGGAGATGAACACTGAAGCTTTCTTT; CDR3 protein: CSATTGLMHREMNTEAFF; CDR3 length: 18; V gene: TRBV20-1; J gene: TRBJ1-1; clone size: few; D gene: TRBD1
CDR3 DNA: TGCGCCAGCAGCTTGGGACAGGCTAGGCAAGAGACCCAGTACTTC; CDR3 protein: CASSLGQARQETQYF; CDR3 length: 15; V gene: TRBV5-1; J gene: TRBJ2-5; clone size: NA; D gene: NA
CDR3 DNA: TGCAGTGCTAGCCAGACAGACAATGAGCAGTTCTTC; CDR3 protein: CSASQTDNEQFF; CDR3 length: 12; V gene: TRBV20-1; J gene: TRBJ2-1; clone size: few; D gene: NA
CDR3 DNA: TGTGCCAGCAGGGAACAGGCTCGGTTTACGCAGTATTTT; CDR3 protein: CASREQARFTQYF; CDR3 length: 13; V gene: TRBV6-1; J gene: TRBJ2-3; clone size: few; D gene: NA
CDR3 DNA: TGCAGTGCTAGCAACACCTGGGAGCTGTTTTTT; CDR3 protein: CSASNTWELFF; CDR3 length: 11; V gene: TRBV20-1; J gene: TRBJ2-2; clone size: many; D gene: NA
CDR3 DNA: TGTGCCAGCAGCCTCAAGGTGGAGGGGGCCGGGGAGCTGTTTTTT; CDR3 protein: CASSLKVEGAGELFF; CDR3 length: 15; V gene: TRBV9; J gene: TRBJ2-2; clone size: many; D gene: NA
CDR3 DNA: TGCGCCAGCAGCTTACAGGCCCGGCAGAACACCGGGGAGCTGTTTTTT; CDR3 protein: CASSLQARQNTGELFF; CDR3 length: 16; V gene: TRBV5-1; J gene: TRBJ2-2; clone size: many; D gene: NA
CDR3 DNA: TGTGCCAGCAGCCCCGGGCTATTTCAGTTCTTC; CDR3 protein: CASSPGLFQFF; CDR3 length: 11; V gene: TRBV7-2; J gene: TRBJ2-1; clone size: few; D gene: NA
CDR3 DNA: TGCGCCAGCAGCGGGACTAGCAGCTCCACAGATACGCAGTATTTT; CDR3 protein: CASSGTSSSTDTQYF; CDR3 length: 15; V gene: TRBV5-1; J gene: TRBJ2-3; clone size: NA; D gene: TRBD2
CDR3 DNA: TGTGCCAGCAGCCAAGAAGGGACAGACTTAAGCACAGATACGCAGTATTTT; CDR3 protein: CASSQEGTDLSTDTQYF; CDR3 length: 17; V gene: TRBV3-1; J gene: TRBJ2-3; clone size: few; D gene: TRBD1
CDR3 DNA: TGTGCCAGCAGCAACTCACGGTACACTGAAGCTTTCTTT; CDR3 protein: CASSNSRYTEAFF; CDR3 length: 13; V gene: TRBV7-9; J gene: TRBJ1-1; clone size: NA; D gene: NA
CDR3 DNA: TGTGCCAGCAGCACACTAGAAATCGGTGAGCAGTTCTTC; CDR3 protein: CASSTLEIGEQFF; CDR3 length: 13; V gene: TRBV7-9; J gene: TRBJ2-1; clone size: few; D gene: NA
CDR3 DNA: TGCAGCGTCAGTGCAGGCGATAACTATGGCTACACCTTC; CDR3 protein: CSVSAGDNYGYTF; CDR3 length: 13; V gene: TRBV29-1; J gene: TRBJ1-2; clone size: NA; D gene: NA
CDR3 DNA: TGTGCCAGCAGTCAATACCCGGGACAGGGGGCGTTCTATGGCTACACCTTC; CDR3 protein: CASSQYPGQGAFYGYTF; CDR3 length: 17; V gene: TRBV6-1; J gene: TRBJ1-2; clone size: NA; D gene: TRBD1
CDR3 DNA: TGCAGCGTTGTATTAGAGCGGGGCAGCACAGATACGCAGTATTTT; CDR3 protein: CSVVLERGSTDTQYF; CDR3 length: 15; V gene: TRBV29-1; J gene: TRBJ2-3; clone size: NA; D gene: TRBD2
CDR3 DNA: TGCAGTGCCGGAGCAGGGCCAGGGGAGACCCAGTACTTC; CDR3 protein: CSAGAGPGETQYF; CDR3 length: 13; V gene: TRBV20-1; J gene: TRBJ2-5; clone size: few; D gene: NA
CDR3 DNA: TGCAGTGCTAGGGGAGATAACAGACCCACCGCGTTCTTC; CDR3 protein: CSARGDNRPTAFF; CDR3 length: 13; V gene: TRBV20-1; J gene: TRBJ2-1; clone size: few; D gene: NA
CDR3 DNA: TGTGCCAGCAGCTGGGACGAAGCCTATGGCTACACCTTC; CDR3 protein: CASSWDEAYGYTF; CDR3 length: 13; V gene: TRBV27; J gene: TRBJ1-2; clone size: NA; D gene: NA
CDR3 DNA: TGTGCCAGCAGTTACGACAAAGGTCAGCAGTACTTC; CDR3 protein: CASSYDKGQQYF; CDR3 length: 12; V gene: TRBV6-2/TRBV6-3; J gene: TRBJ2-7; clone size: NA; D gene: NA
CDR3 DNA: TGCGCCAGCAGCTTCCCGTCCGGGACTGCGCAGTATTTT; CDR3 protein: CASSFPSGTAQYF; CDR3 length: 13; V gene: TRBV5-1; J gene: TRBJ2-3; clone size: NA; D gene: NA
CDR3 DNA: TGCGCCAGCAGCGACAGGGCGTCCACCTATGGCTACACCTTC; CDR3 protein: CASSDRASTYGYTF; CDR3 length: 14; V gene: TRBV5-1; J gene: TRBJ1-2; clone size: few; D gene: TRBD1
CDR3 DNA: TGTGCCAGCAGCCTAGACCTAGCGGGGGGCACAGATACGCAGTATTTT; CDR3 protein: CASSLDLAGGTDTQYF; CDR3 length: 16; V gene: TRBV5-5; J gene: TRBJ2-3; clone size: few; D gene: TRBD2
CDR3 DNA: TGCGCCAGCAGCTCGGGCTCGGGGCAAGAGACCCAGTACTTC; CDR3 protein: CASSSGSGQETQYF; CDR3 length: 14; V gene: TRBV5-1; J gene: TRBJ2-5; clone size: few; D gene: NA
CDR3 DNA: TGCGCCAGCAGTGAGTCGATTGGGACTCCTTCCTACAATGAGCAGTTCTTC; CDR3 protein: CASSESIGTPSYNEQFF; CDR3 length: 17; V gene: TRBV10-1; J gene: TRBJ2-1; clone size: NA; D gene: NA